A single T cell receptor beta chain is shown here with its context. These data belong to a study of T-cell reconstitution after alpha-beta-depleted transplantation in children. The TCRbeta library incorporated unique molecular identifiers. MiXCR was run by TCRdb on the PCR reads, yielding one entry per CDR3 protein. The sample carries approximately 250,000 distinct CDR3 sequences, 7.5% to 10% recorded once. V lost 1 base and J lost 3; bases outside the gene matches: 5. CDR1 is LNHNV, CDR2 YYDKDF, per germline (reference sequence). The CDR3 length is 18 residues. The clonotype originates from a human donor who donated a stem cell graft to a child with SCID. The material sequenced was PBMCs from the stem cell graft donor, taken from the stem cell graft. The chain employs TRBV15 and TRBJ1-6; TRBD1 matches at 11 bases. The CDR3 reads CATSRGDRGSNYNSPLHF. DNA for the CDR3: TGTGCCACCAGCAGAGGGGACAGGGGGTCCAACTATAATTCACCCCTCCACTTT.